This T cell receptor (beta chain) was identified in a study of beta chain features in type 1 diabetes. Study observations and caveats: In every one of the four CD4+ subsets, TCRB CDR3s were moderately but significantly shorter in Type 1 diabetes patients.

Looked up from germline, CDR1 is SGDLS and CDR2 is YYNGEE. Trimming stripped 4 bases from V and 1 base from J, with 18 bases between. This CDR3 region has 17 residues. About this clone itself: As yet, its antigen is unknown.

The investigators reverse transcribed all of the isolated RNA, so they sequenced expressed TCRB transcripts. Method: immunoSEQ multiplex PCR; TCRdb's copy keeps in-frame clones and lacks some. The sample holds nearly 350,000 clones, around 8.5% seen once. The origin of this receptor is a man aged 25-45 years with type 1 diabetes. The chain joins TRBV9 to TRBJ2-4; D is unresolved. Sequencing used central memory CD4+ T cells from blood. CDR3 protein: CASSPPETPGAKNIQYF. CDR3 DNA sequence: TGTGCCAGCAGCCCTCCCGAGACCCCTGGGGCCAAAAACATTCAGTACTTC.